Given below is one T cell receptor beta chain in context. The data originate from a study of blood T cell repertoires in COVID-19. TCRdb keeps only in-frame clones here, not all; method: immunoSEQ multiplex PCR. The sample has roughly 140,000 clones, roughly four fifths seen once; the top ten hold approximately 6.1%. The clonotype comes from a human donor in a cohort sampled during active COVID-19. Sample: peripheral blood.

The DNA of the CDR3 is TGTGCCAGCAGCTTTGGACAGAGTGGCGCTGAAGCTTTCTTT. Translated, it gives CASSFGQSGAEAFF. The chain is built from TRBV11-3 and TRBJ1-1; possible D gene TRBD1, 6 bases. The CDR3 is 14 residues long. Germline-derived CDR1 and CDR2 are SGHNT and YENEEA. V lost 3 bases and J 6 bases, leaving 14 bases between the germline ends.